The next 27 T cell receptor beta chains were all read from a single sample in a study of blood T cell repertoires in COVID-19. The method was immunoSEQ multiplex PCR; TCRdb's version includes in-frame clones alone and lacks a portion of them. The repertoire consists of about 16,000 clones, with 88% occurring once and the leading ten covering around 12%. Sequencing was carried out using peripheral blood. These receptors were collected from a human donor in a cohort sampled during active COVID-19.

This chain connects TRBV29-1 to TRBJ2-7; possible D gene TRBD1, 5 bases. Germline V lookup: CDR1 SQVTM, CDR2 ANQGSEA. V was cut by 4 bases and J by 1 base, with 8 bases left in between. This CDR3 region has 12 residues. CDR3 DNA: TGCAGCGTTGGGCAGGGTTCCTACGAGCAGTACTTC. It is translated as CSVGQGSYEQYF.

V gene TRBV7-2 combines with J gene TRBJ1-6, with a weak D call TRBD1 (5 bases). There are 13 residues in the CDR3. V gave up 0 bases and J gave up 13 bases, with 10 bases separating them. CDR1 is SGHTA, CDR2 FQGNSA, per germline. The CDR3 region has the DNA TGTGCCAGCAGCTTAGCCAGGGCGGAGCCCCTCCACTTT. Translating it yields CASSLARAEPLHF.

The chain joins TRBV28 to TRBJ2-4; TRBD2 might be the D (5 bases). Trimming took 5 bases from V and 5 from J, leaving 10 bases between them. Germline V gives CDR1 MDHEN, CDR2 SYDVKM. This CDR3 has 13 amino acids. CDR3 nucleotide sequence: TGTGCCAGCAGTCGAGGGTGGGAAAACATTCAGTACTTC. Its translation: CASSRGWENIQYF. Complete variable domain (other parts from reference TRBV28 and TRBJ2-4): DVKVTQSSRYLVKRTGEKVFLECVQDMDHENMFWYRQDPGLGLRLIYFSYDVKMKEKGDIPEGYSVSREKKERFSLILESASTNQTSMYLCASSRGWENIQYFGAGTRLSVL.

This chain uses TRBV23-1 with TRBJ2-7; 8 bases are shared with TRBD1. TRBV23-1 is flagged as an ORF with uncertain function. J gave up 5 bases and V 2 bases, and 8 bases lay outside the gene matches. This CDR3 has 15 residues. In DNA, the CDR3 is TGCGCCAGCAGTCAAGAGGTGACAGGGGATCACGAGCAGTACTTC. Translated, it gives CASSQEVTGDHEQYF.

The sample holds a few counts of this clone. V gene TRBV19 combines with J gene TRBJ1-5; D is perhaps TRBD1 (5 bases). This CDR3 region has 15 residues. Between the trimmed V and J ends, which lost 3 bases and 5 bases, there was a span of 14 bases. Germline V gene sequence: CDR1 LNHDA, CDR2 SQIVND (reference sequence). This CDR3 reads CASSIPGGDHQPQHF. Written as DNA, the CDR3 is TGTGCCAGTAGTATCCCCGGCGGGGACCATCAGCCCCAGCATTTT. Supplemented by reference TRBV19 and TRBJ1-5, the full variable domain reads DGGITQSPKYLFRKEGQNVTLSCEQNLNHDAMYWYRQDPGQGLRLIYYSQIVNDFQKGDIAEGYSVSREKKESFPLTVTSAQKNPTAFYLCASSIPGGDHQPQHFGDGTRLSIL.

The chain uses TRBV19 and TRBJ2-7, with D possibly TRBD1 on 6 matching bases. Germline values: CDR1 LNHDA, CDR2 SQIVND (reference sequence). CDR3 size: 14 residues. Trimming removed 10 bases from V and 2 bases from J, with 18 bases in between. CDR3 amino acids: CATRDKGMTYEQYF. CDR3 DNA sequence: TGTGCCACTCGGGACAAAGGGATGACCTACGAGCAGTACTTC.

V is TRBV30 and J is TRBJ1-4; 7 nucleotides match TRBD1. Looked up from germline, CDR1 is GTSNPN and CDR2 is SVGIG (reference sequence). Trimming at V came to 1 base and at J to 3 bases, leaving 5 bases not matched to a gene. This CDR3 contains 15 residues. The CDR3 bases are TGTGCCTGGAGTGCCTCGACAGGGTCTAATGAAAAACTGTTTTTT. Its translation: CAWSASTGSNEKLFF. The full variable domain, completed using reference TRBV30 and TRBJ1-4, is SQTIHQWPATLVQPVGSPLSLECTVEGTSNPNLYWYRQAAGRGLQLLFYSVGIGQISSEVPQNLSASRPQDRQFILSSKKLLLSDSGFYLCAWSASTGSNEKLFFGSGTQLSVL.

This clone was detected once. V is TRBV29-1 and J is TRBJ2-3; 8 nucleotides match TRBD1. This CDR3 spans 14 amino acids. In germline, CDR1 is SQVTM, CDR2 ANQGSEA. V lost 5 bases to trimming and J lost 0 bases; unmatched junction nucleotides: 4. The CDR3 nucleotides read TGCAGCGTTATTAACAGGGGGAGCACAGATACGCAGTATTTT. It is translated as CSVINRGSTDTQYF.

V and J are TRBV5-1 and TRBJ1-1; the D gene is possibly TRBD1 (5 bases). V was cut by 2 bases and J by 3 bases, with 11 bases left in between. This CDR3 has 14 amino acids. Germline CDR1 SGHRS, CDR2 YFSETQ. The CDR3 coding sequence is TGCGCCAGCAGCTTCGGGACTTATGACACTGAAGCTTTCTTT. Residues: CASSFGTYDTEAFF.

The chain recombines TRBV7-9 with TRBJ1-5; the match to TRBD1 covers 8 bases. Germline V gives CDR1 SEHNR, CDR2 FQNEAQ (reference sequence). The CDR3 totals 14 residues. V lost 1 base to trimming and J lost 4 bases; unmatched junction nucleotides: 0. This CDR3 is CASSLGTGNQPQHF. CDR3 in DNA: TGTGCCAGCAGCTTAGGGACAGGGAATCAGCCCCAGCATTTT.

The V call is TRBV3-1 (or the pseudogene TRBV3-2), the J call TRBJ2-1; 8 positions match TRBD2. Germline lookup yields CDR1 LGHDT and CDR2 YNNKEL (reference sequence). J lost 4 bases, V lost 0 bases, and 8 bases had no gene match. This CDR3 contains 17 residues. CDR3 loop: CASSQDGVAGSYNEQFF. In nucleotides, the CDR3 is TGTGCCAGCAGCCAAGACGGGGTAGCGGGGTCTTACAATGAGCAGTTCTTC.

CDR3 amino acids: CASSLDLAVSGNTIYF. The CDR3 coding sequence is TGTGCCAGCAGCTTGGATTTGGCCGTCTCTGGAAACACCATATATTTT. The rearrangement uses TRBV5-4 and TRBJ1-3; D is unresolved. The CDR3 runs 16 residues. Germline V gives CDR1 SGHNT, CDR2 YYREEE (reference sequence). The V gene lost 0 bases and the J gene lost 0 bases, with 10 bases spanning the gap.

This chain joins TRBV7-6 and TRBJ2-2, with unresolved D. Trimming cost V 5 bases and J 6 bases, with 10 bases left between them. This CDR3 is built from 13 residues. Germline V gene data show CDR1 as SGHVS and CDR2 as FNYEAQ. CDR3 DNA: TGTGCCAGCAGCCTTAGTTTTCCCGGGGAGCTGTTTTTT. This gives the protein CASSLSFPGELFF.

The chain employs TRBV19 and TRBJ1-5; no definite D call. Germline loops: CDR1 LNHDA, CDR2 SQIVND (reference sequence). V lost 8 bases, J lost 2 bases, and 16 bases lay in between. The CDR3 runs to 15 residues. The CDR3 DNA follows: TGTGCCAGTGTGCCGGGCACTAGGGGCAATCAGCCCCAGCATTTT. Amino acids: CASVPGTRGNQPQHF.

This chain joins TRBV6-1 and TRBJ2-2; D is uncertain. V lost 2 bases, J lost 6 bases, and 10 bases lay in between. Germline V CDR1 and CDR2: MNHNS, SASEGT. The CDR3 length is 14 residues. CDR3 in DNA: TGTGCCAGCAGTGAACCAACAGTCCCCGGGGAGCTGTTTTTT. Translation: CASSEPTVPGELFF.

In its sample, this clone was seen once. The CDR3 bases are TGTGCCAGCAGCCCCGTACCAGGGAACTCTAACTATGGCTACACCTTC. Translating it yields CASSPVPGNSNYGYTF. This chain links TRBV5-6 with TRBJ1-2, with a weak D call TRBD1 (5 bases). Germline CDR1 is SGHDT and CDR2 is YYEEEE. The germline V and J ends were trimmed by 4 bases and 0 bases, with 16 bases remaining between them. This CDR3 spans 16 amino acids.

This clone was counted between two and nine times. The V call is TRBV27, the J call TRBJ1-6, with TRBD1 matching 9 bases. With 0 bases clipped from V and 8 bases from J, the junction kept 2 bases outside the gene matches. Germline CDR1 is MNHEY and CDR2 is SMNVEV (reference sequence). The CDR3 length is 15 residues. Here the CDR3 reads CASSLSGQGHSPLHF. The CDR3 region has the DNA TGTGCCAGCAGTTTATCGGGACAGGGCCATTCACCCCTCCACTTT.

J is TRBJ1-6 and V is TRBV27; a weak D match, TRBD1 (5 bases). The CDR3 has 14 amino acids. The germline gives CDR1 MNHEY, CDR2 SMNVEV (reference sequence). Trimming left V 3 bases short and J 7 bases short, with 10 bases between. The CDR3 DNA reads TGTGCCAGCAGTTTGGTCGGGGGGAATTCACCCCTCCACTTT. As protein: CASSLVGGNSPLHF.

This clone was counted a few times. The V call is TRBV15, the J call TRBJ1-5; no definite D call. The CDR3 has 15 amino acids. Germline CDR1 is LNHNV and CDR2 is YYDKDF (reference sequence). V was cut by 0 bases and J by 3 bases, with 9 bases left in between. CDR3 DNA: TGTGCCACCAGCAGAGATCGGAGGGACAATCAGCCCCAGCATTTT. Amino acids: CATSRDRRDNQPQHF.

This chain links TRBV5-1 with TRBJ1-4, with 11 bases fitting TRBD1. The ends lost 4 bases at V and 2 bases at J; junction bases unmatched: 16. The CDR3 is 20 residues long. Germline-derived CDR1 and CDR2 are SGHRS and YFSETQ. The chain's CDR3 is CASSMIPGTGGKGTNEKLFF. The CDR3 coding sequence is TGCGCCAGCAGCATGATCCCCGGGACAGGGGGAAAAGGCACTAATGAAAAACTGTTTTTT.

The CDR3 protein is CASSPTGNTGELFF. Written as DNA, the CDR3 is TGTGCCAGCAGTCCTACAGGGAACACCGGGGAGCTGTTTTTT. The chain joins TRBV2 to TRBJ2-2; D is perhaps TRBD1 (5 bases). The CDR3 runs to 14 residues. The V and J ends lost 5 bases and 1 base respectively, with 8 bases between them. Germline V CDR1 and CDR2: SNHLY, FYNNEI.

The chain uses TRBV21-1 and TRBJ1-2; the D segment call TRBD1 is taken from the table without a DNA check. TRBV21-1 constitutes a pseudogene. There are 18 residues in the CDR3. The CDR3 DNA is TGTGCCAGCTCCCAAGGCGACAGAAGAACACTATTTAACTATGGCTACACCTTC. Amino acid sequence: CASSQGDRRTLFNYGYTF.

The CDR3 here is CASSPQGAGNQPQHF. The DNA for the CDR3 is TGTGCCAGCAGCCCTCAGGGGGCCGGCAATCAGCCCCAGCATTTT. This chain connects TRBV7-9 to TRBJ1-5, with 8 bases identical to TRBD1. V dropped 5 bases and J dropped 2; count of bases not matched to a gene: 5. The germline V gene has CDR1 SEHNR and CDR2 FQNEAQ (reference sequence). This CDR3 spans 15 amino acids.

J is TRBJ2-2 and V is TRBV9; possible D gene TRBD1, 7 bases. This CDR3 is 15 amino acids long. V was pared by 0 bases and J by 6 bases, with 12 bases between. CDR1 and CDR2 (germline): SGDLS, YYNGEE. The CDR3 sequence: CASSVGPGGSGELFF. CDR3 nucleotides: TGTGCCAGCAGCGTAGGCCCAGGGGGGTCCGGGGAGCTGTTTTTT.

This rearrangement joins TRBV28 to TRBJ1-2; D remains ambiguous. Trimming took off 5 bases at V and 8 bases at J, with 15 bases between the two ends. The germline gives CDR1 MDHEN, CDR2 SYDVKM. The CDR3 totals 13 residues. Here the CDR3 reads CASSLPLGRGYTF. Written as DNA, the CDR3 is TGTGCCAGCAGTCTCCCACTTGGGAGAGGCTACACCTTC.

J is TRBJ1-3 and V is TRBV29-1; no clear D gene. The germline V gene has CDR1 SQVTM and CDR2 ANQGSEA. V lost 6 bases, J lost 4 bases, and 7 bases lay in between. The CDR3 is made up of 11 amino acids. Written as DNA, the CDR3 is TGCAGCGTGAATGCGGGAAACACCATATATTTT. Residues: CSVNAGNTIYF.

The chain recombines TRBV7-8 with TRBJ1-5, with 7 bases fitting TRBD1. V gave up 7 bases and J gave up 6 bases; unmatched junction bases: 12. Germline-derived CDR1 and CDR2 are SGHVS and FQNEAQ. CDR3 size: 15 residues. CDR3 sequence (DNA): TGTGCCAGCACCCCAATGACAGGGACTTTTCAGCCCCAGCATTTT. Its translation is CASTPMTGTFQPQHF.